This entry lists 14 T cell receptor beta chains sequenced from one sample in a study of blood T cell repertoires in COVID-19 (dated by TCRdb to 2020 to 2022). The method was the immunoSEQ multiplex PCR assay. Imported from immuneACCESS, the table was reduced by TCRdb to in-frame sequences with V and J called. These copies leave out some clones; in studies compared against another copy, an unresolved V gene accounts for under half, and the cause of the remainder is not known. This sample lists approximately 150,000 clones; around four fifths were detected once. Roughly 4.8% of the sample belongs to the ten largest clones. Source material: peripheral blood. The receptor source for this set is a human donor in a cohort sampled during active COVID-19.

The V and J genes are TRBV7-3 and TRBJ2-3; D possibly corresponds to TRBD2 (6 bases). The CDR3 covers 14 residues. Germline V CDR1 and CDR2: SGHTA, FQGTGA. Trimming pared 5 bases from V and 2 bases from J, leaving 11 bases between. The CDR3 is CASSPGTSTDTQYF. In DNA form, the CDR3 reads TGTGCCAGCAGCCCCGGGACTTCCACAGATACGCAGTATTTT.

The chain combines TRBV29-1 with TRBJ2-5, with D possibly matching TRBD1 (6 bases). Germline-derived CDR1 and CDR2 are SQVTM and ANQGSEA. The CDR3 loop spans 16 amino acids. The ends were cut back, 6 bases at V and 0 bases at J, with 20 bases in the middle. The CDR3 is CSVDITGLSYQETQYF. For the CDR3, the DNA is TGCAGCGTCGATATTACAGGGCTCTCGTACCAAGAGACCCAGTACTTC. The full variable domain, in which reference TRBV29-1 and TRBJ2-5 provide the parts outside the CDR3, is SAVISQKPSRDICQRGTSLTIQCQVDSQVTMMFWYRQQPGQSLTLIATANQGSEATYESGFVIDKFPISRPNLTFSTLTVSNMSPEDSSIYLCSVDITGLSYQETQYFGPGTRLLVL.

V and J are TRBV27 and TRBJ1-1; D may be TRBD1 (6 bases). V dropped 3 bases and J dropped 1 base, with 12 bases sitting between them. The CDR3 length is 15 residues. Germline V lookup: CDR1 MNHEY, CDR2 SMNVEV (reference sequence). The CDR3 loop reads CASSLFRGGNTEAFF. CDR3 DNA sequence: TGTGCCAGCAGTTTGTTCAGGGGTGGGAACACTGAAGCTTTCTTT.

This rearrangement joins TRBV29-1 to TRBJ2-3; D call uncertain. This CDR3 has 11 amino acids. CDR1 is SQVTM and CDR2 is ANQGSEA in the germline V gene. V lost 8 bases and J lost 0, with 6 bases in between. In nucleotides, the CDR3 is TGCAGCCTAACTAGCACAGATACGCAGTATTTT. Its protein product is CSLTSTDTQYF.

The chain links TRBV5-1 to TRBJ2-3, with 10 bases identical to TRBD1. Germline CDR1 reads SGHRS; CDR2 reads YFSETQ. The J segment lost 1 base and the V segment lost 2 bases, leaving 1 base of the junction unmatched. This CDR3 has 15 residues. For the CDR3, the DNA is TGCGCCAGCAGCTTCGGGACAGGGGGCACAGATACGCAGTATTTT. It specifies CASSFGTGGTDTQYF. Using reference TRBV5-1 and TRBJ2-3 for the parts outside the CDR3, the full variable domain is KAGVTQTPRYLIKTRGQQVTLSCSPISGHRSVSWYQQTPGQGLQFLFEYFSETQRNKGNFPGRFSGRQFSNSRSEMNVSTLELGDSALYLCASSFGTGGTDTQYFGPGTRLTVL.

In this sample, this clone turned up once. This chain uses TRBV11-2 with TRBJ2-3; possibly TRBD2 for D (6 bases). V was pared by 3 bases and J by 2 bases, with 21 bases between. The CDR3 contains 18 residues. The germline V gene has CDR1 SGHAT and CDR2 FQNNGV. The CDR3 is CASSLGHHPGSPTDTQYF. The CDR3 region has the DNA TGTGCCAGCAGCTTGGGCCACCACCCCGGGAGTCCCACAGATACGCAGTATTTT.

This chain joins TRBV5-8 and TRBJ2-5; D remains unclear. The CDR3 is 11 residues long. Germline lookup yields CDR1 SGHTS and CDR2 YDEGEE. Trimming took off 5 bases at V and 5 bases at J, with 7 bases between the two ends. The CDR3 nucleotides are TGTGCCAGCAGTTTACAGGAGACCCAGTACTTC. This codes for CASSLQETQYF.

V is TRBV7-9 and J is TRBJ1-1; unclear D gene. Per germline, CDR1 SEHNR and CDR2 FQNEAQ (reference sequence). The CDR3 is 15 residues long. V was pared by 5 bases and J by 7 bases, with 20 bases between. DNA for the CDR3: TGTGCCAGCAGCACACTCGACGCGACATCGGTTGAAGCTTTCTTT. As protein: CASSTLDATSVEAFF.

The V and J genes are TRBV2 and TRBJ2-7; 13 bases are shared with TRBD2. With V trimmed by 6 bases and J by 1 base, 0 bases remained unmatched. Per the germline V gene, CDR1 is SNHLY and CDR2 is FYNNEI. The CDR3 loop spans 14 amino acids. DNA of the CDR3: TGTGCCAGCAGGACTAGCGGGGGGTCCTACGAGCAGTACTTC. Translated, it gives CASRTSGGSYEQYF. Variable domain in full (rest from reference TRBV2 and TRBJ2-7): EPEVTQTPSHQVTQMGQEVILRCVPISNHLYFYWYRQILGQKVEFLVSFYNNEISEKSEIFDDQFSVERPDGSNFTLKIRSTKLEDSAMYFCASRTSGGSYEQYFGPGTRLTVT.

The chain uses TRBV19 and TRBJ2-2; 7 bases match TRBD1. This CDR3 is 16 amino acids long. Trimming cost V 7 bases and J 2 bases; bases outside gene matches: 10. Germline-derived CDR1 and CDR2 are LNHDA and SQIVND (reference sequence). DNA of the CDR3: TGTGCCAGTACGTCTCCGGGACAGTACAACACCGGGGAGCTGTTTTTT. This gives the protein CASTSPGQYNTGELFF.

The rearrangement joins TRBV7-2 to TRBJ2-6; D not certain. CDR3 length equals 14 residues. The ends were cut back, 4 bases at V and 4 bases at J, with 8 bases in the middle. Germline loops: CDR1 SGHTA, CDR2 FQGNSA. CDR3 sequence (DNA): TGTGCCAGCAGCTACTATGGGGGGGCCAACGTCCTGACTTTC. It encodes CASSYYGGANVLTF.

The V call is TRBV25-1, the J call TRBJ2-7, with D unclear. From germline, CDR1 is MGHDK and CDR2 SYGVNS. The CDR3 totals 12 residues. Trimming shortened V by 5 bases and J by 1 base, and 6 bases separated the two germline ends. Here the CDR3 DNA reads TGTGCCAGCAGTCTTTCGTCCTACGAGCAGTACTTC. Translating gives CASSLSSYEQYF.

This clone appeared once. CDR3 region: CAWKAGAGNTIYF. The DNA for the CDR3 is TGTGCCTGGAAGGCAGGGGCTGGAAACACCATATATTTT. This chain connects TRBV30 to TRBJ1-3; D might be TRBD1 (6 bases). Between the trimmed V and J ends, which lost 4 bases and 2 bases, there was a span of 9 bases. This CDR3 region has 13 residues. The V gene's germline CDR1 is GTSNPN and CDR2 SVGIG (reference sequence).

The gene calls are TRBV5-3 and TRBJ2-7, with D possibly TRBD1 on 5 matching bases. TRBV5-3 is filed as an ORF, its function uncertain. This CDR3 is 16 amino acids long. V dropped 3 bases and J dropped 5 bases, with 21 bases sitting between them. The CDR3, as DNA: TGTGCCAGAAGCTGCTTTCGGTCTGGACACCACCACGAGCAGTACGTC. Translation gives CARSCFRSGHHHEQYV.